This T cell receptor beta chain emerged from a study of T cell changes during pregnancy in multiple sclerosis. J lost 2 bases, V lost 3 bases, and 8 bases had no gene match. The germline V gene encodes CDR1 SEHNR and CDR2 FQNEAQ (reference sequence). The CDR3 runs to 17 residues. Clones were read by immunoSEQ multiplex PCR, and TCRdb kept only the in-frame ones, dropping some. This sample has approximately 41,000 clones, with approximately 91% found just once. The sequence was obtained from a female donor with multiple sclerosis, enrolled in a pregnancy study. This rearrangement joins TRBV7-9 to TRBJ2-2; 8 bases are a match to TRBD2. Material: PBMCs (not recorded whether the cells were cultured). This CDR3 is CASSFNSAGGNTGELFF. The CDR3 DNA follows: TGTGCCAGCAGCTTTAATAGTGCGGGAGGTAACACCGGGGAGCTGTTTTTT.